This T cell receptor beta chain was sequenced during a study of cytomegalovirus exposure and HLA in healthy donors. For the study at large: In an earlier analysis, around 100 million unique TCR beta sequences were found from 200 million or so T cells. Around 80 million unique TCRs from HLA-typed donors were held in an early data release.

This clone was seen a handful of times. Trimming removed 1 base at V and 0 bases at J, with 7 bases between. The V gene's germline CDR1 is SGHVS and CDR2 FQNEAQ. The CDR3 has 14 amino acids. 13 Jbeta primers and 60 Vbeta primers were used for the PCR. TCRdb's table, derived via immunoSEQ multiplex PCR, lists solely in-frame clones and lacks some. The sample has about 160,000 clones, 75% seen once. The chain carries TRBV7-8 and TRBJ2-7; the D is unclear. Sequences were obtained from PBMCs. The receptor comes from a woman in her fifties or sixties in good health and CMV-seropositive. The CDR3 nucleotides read TGTGCCAGCAGCTTAGAGCCTTCCTCCTACGAGCAGTACTTC. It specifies CASSLEPSSYEQYF.